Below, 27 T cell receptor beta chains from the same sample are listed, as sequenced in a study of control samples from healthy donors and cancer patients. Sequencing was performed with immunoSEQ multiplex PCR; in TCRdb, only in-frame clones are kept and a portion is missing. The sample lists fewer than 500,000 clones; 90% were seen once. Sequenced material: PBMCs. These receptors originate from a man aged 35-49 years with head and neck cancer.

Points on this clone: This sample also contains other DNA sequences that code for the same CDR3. CDR3 residues: CASSFGGGDQPQHF. The CDR3 region has the DNA TGTGCCAGCAGTTTTGGGGGTGGGGATCAGCCCCAGCATTTT. The V call is TRBV28, the J call TRBJ1-5, with D tentatively TRBD1 (5 bases). The CDR3 runs to 14 residues. With 3 bases removed from V and 5 bases from J, the gap between germline ends came to 11 bases. Germline V CDR1 and CDR2: MDHEN, SYDVKM. The full variable domain, in which reference TRBV28 and TRBJ1-5 provide the parts outside the CDR3, is DVKVTQSSRYLVKRTGEKVFLECVQDMDHENMFWYRQDPGLGLRLIYFSYDVKMKEKGDIPEGYSVSREKKERFSLILESASTNQTSMYLCASSFGGGDQPQHFGDGTRLSIL.

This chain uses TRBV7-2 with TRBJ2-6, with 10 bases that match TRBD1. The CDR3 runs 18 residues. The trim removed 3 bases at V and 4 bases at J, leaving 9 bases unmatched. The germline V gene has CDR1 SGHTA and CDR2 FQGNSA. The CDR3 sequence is CASSLGQGYGAGANVLTF. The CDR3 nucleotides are TGTGCCAGCAGCTTGGGACAGGGGTATGGGGCGGGGGCCAACGTCCTGACTTTC.

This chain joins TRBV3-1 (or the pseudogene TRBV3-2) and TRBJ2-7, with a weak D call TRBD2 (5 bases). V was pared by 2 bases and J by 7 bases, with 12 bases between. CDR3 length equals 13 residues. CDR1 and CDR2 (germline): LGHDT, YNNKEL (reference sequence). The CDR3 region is CASSQTRDVEQYF. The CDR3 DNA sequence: TGTGCCAGCAGCCAAACCCGGGATGTGGAGCAGTACTTC.

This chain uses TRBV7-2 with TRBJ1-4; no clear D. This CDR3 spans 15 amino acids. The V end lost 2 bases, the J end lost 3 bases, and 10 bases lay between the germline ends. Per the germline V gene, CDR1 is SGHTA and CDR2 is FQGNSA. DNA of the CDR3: TGTGCCAGCAGCTTAAACGCGGAGGCTAATGAAAAACTGTTTTTT. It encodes CASSLNAEANEKLFF.

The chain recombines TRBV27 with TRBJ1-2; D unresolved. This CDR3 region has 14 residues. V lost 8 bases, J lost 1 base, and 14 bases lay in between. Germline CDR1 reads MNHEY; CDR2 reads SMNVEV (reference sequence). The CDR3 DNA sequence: TGTGCCAGCTGTGCAGGCTATGGTAACTATGGCTACACCTTC. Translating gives CASCAGYGNYGYTF.

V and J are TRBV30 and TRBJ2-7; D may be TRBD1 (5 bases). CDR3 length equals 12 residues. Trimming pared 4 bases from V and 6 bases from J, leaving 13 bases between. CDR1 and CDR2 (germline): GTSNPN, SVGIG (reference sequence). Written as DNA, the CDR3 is TGTGCCTGGACCAAATCAGGGCTCGAGCAGTACTTC. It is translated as CAWTKSGLEQYF.

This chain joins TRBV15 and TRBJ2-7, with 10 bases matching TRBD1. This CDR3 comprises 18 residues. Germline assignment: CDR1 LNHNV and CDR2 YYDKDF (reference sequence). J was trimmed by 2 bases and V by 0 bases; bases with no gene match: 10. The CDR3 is CATSRDWSGQGKPYEQYF. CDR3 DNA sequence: TGTGCCACCAGCAGAGATTGGTCGGGACAGGGGAAACCCTACGAGCAGTACTTC.

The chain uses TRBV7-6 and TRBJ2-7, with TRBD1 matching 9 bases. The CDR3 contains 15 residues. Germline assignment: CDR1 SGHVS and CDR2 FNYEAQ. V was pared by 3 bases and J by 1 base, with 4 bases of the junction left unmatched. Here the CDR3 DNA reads TGTGCCAGCAGCTTTCCGGGACAGGGTTCCTACGAGCAGTACTTC. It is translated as CASSFPGQGSYEQYF.

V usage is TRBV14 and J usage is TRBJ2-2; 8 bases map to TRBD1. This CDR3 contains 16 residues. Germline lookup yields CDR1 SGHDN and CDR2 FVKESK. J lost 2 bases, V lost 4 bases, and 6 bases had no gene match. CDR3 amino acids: CASSPDRGHNTGELFF. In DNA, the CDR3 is TGTGCCAGCAGCCCAGACAGGGGCCATAACACCGGGGAGCTGTTTTTT.

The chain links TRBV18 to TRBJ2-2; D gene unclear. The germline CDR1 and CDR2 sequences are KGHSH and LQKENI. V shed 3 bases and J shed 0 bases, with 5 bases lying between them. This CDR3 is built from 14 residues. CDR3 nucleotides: TGTGCCAGCTCACCTGTCACGAACACCGGGGAGCTGTTTTTT. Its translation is CASSPVTNTGELFF.

The CDR3 nucleotides are TGTGCCAGTAGTCCGCCGACAGGAACAGGGAGTCAGCCCCAGCATTTT. Amino acid sequence: CASSPPTGTGSQPQHF. This chain links TRBV19 with TRBJ1-5; maybe TRBD1 (6 bases). Trimming pared 5 bases from V and 6 bases from J, leaving 20 bases between. The CDR3 spans 16 residues. Germline CDR1 reads LNHDA; CDR2 reads SQIVND (reference sequence). Full variable domain (missing parts from reference TRBV19 and TRBJ1-5): DGGITQSPKYLFRKEGQNVTLSCEQNLNHDAMYWYRQDPGQGLRLIYYSQIVNDFQKGDIAEGYSVSREKKESFPLTVTSAQKNPTAFYLCASSPPTGTGSQPQHFGDGTRLSIL.

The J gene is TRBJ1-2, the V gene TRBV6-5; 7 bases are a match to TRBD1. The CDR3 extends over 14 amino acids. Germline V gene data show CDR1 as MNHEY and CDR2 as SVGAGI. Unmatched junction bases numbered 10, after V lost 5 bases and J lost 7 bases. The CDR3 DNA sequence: TGTGCCAGCAGTCAGACAGGGATTGGGAGTGGCTACACCTTC. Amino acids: CASSQTGIGSGYTF.

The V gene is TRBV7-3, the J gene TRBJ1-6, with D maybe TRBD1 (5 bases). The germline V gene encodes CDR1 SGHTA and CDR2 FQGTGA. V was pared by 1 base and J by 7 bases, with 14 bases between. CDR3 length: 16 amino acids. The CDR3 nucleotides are TGTGCCAGCAGCTTAAATCCCGGGGCGATAAATTCACCCCTCCACTTT. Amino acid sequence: CASSLNPGAINSPLHF.

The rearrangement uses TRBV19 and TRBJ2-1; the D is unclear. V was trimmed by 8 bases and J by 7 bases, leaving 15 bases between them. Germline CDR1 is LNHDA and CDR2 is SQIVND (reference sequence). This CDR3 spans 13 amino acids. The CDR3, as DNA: TGTGCCAGTCTCGCCCGGTCGGGTAATGAGCAGTTCTTC. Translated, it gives CASLARSGNEQFF.

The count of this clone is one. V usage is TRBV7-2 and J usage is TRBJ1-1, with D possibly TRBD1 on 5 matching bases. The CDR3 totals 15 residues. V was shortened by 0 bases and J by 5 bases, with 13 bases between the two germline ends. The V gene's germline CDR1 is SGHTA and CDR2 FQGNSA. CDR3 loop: CASSLAGAGRTEAFF. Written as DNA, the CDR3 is TGTGCCAGCAGCTTAGCTGGGGCAGGTCGGACTGAAGCTTTCTTT.

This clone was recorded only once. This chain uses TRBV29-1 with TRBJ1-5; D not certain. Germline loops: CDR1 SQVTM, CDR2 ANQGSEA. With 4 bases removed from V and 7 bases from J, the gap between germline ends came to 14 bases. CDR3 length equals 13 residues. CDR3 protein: CSVVVQPGQPQHF. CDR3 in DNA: TGCAGCGTTGTTGTCCAGCCGGGGCAGCCCCAGCATTTT.

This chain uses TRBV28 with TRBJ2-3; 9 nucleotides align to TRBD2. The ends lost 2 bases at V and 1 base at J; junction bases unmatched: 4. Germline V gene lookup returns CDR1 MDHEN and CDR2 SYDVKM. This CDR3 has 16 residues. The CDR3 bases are TGTGCCAGCAGTTTAGGCGGGAGGGCCCGCACAGATACGCAGTATTTT. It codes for CASSLGGRARTDTQYF.

CDR3 nucleotide sequence: TGTGCCAGCCTACCCGGAGATGCCCTCAATTACGAGCAGTACTTC. Translated: CASLPGDALNYEQYF. The chain is built from TRBV28 and TRBJ2-7, with D unclear. This CDR3 comprises 15 residues. Germline V gives CDR1 MDHEN, CDR2 SYDVKM. With 8 bases removed from V and 4 bases from J, the gap between germline ends came to 21 bases.

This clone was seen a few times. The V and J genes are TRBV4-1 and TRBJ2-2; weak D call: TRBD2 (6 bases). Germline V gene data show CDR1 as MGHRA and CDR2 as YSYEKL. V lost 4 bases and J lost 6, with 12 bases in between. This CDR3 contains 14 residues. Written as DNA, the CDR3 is TGCGCCAGCAGCCCGGGAGACGTCCCCGGGGAGCTGTTTTTT. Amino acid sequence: CASSPGDVPGELFF.

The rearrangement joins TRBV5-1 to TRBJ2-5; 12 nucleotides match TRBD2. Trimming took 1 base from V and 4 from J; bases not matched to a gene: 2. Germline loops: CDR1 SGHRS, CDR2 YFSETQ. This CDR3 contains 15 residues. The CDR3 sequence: CASSLKLAGGETQYF. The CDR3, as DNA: TGCGCCAGCAGCTTGAAACTAGCGGGAGGAGAGACCCAGTACTTC.

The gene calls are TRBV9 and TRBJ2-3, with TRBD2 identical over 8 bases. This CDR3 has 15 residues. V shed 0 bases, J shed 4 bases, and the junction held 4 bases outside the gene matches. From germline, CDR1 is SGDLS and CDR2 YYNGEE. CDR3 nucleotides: TGTGCCAGCAGCGTAGGAGGGACTAGTTCAGATACGCAGTATTTT. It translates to CASSVGGTSSDTQYF.

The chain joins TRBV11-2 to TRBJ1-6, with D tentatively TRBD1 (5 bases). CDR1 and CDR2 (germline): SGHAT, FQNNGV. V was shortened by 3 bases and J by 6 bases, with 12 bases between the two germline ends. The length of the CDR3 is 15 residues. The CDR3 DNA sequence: TGTGCCAGCAGCTTTTTAGGGGAGAGTAATTCACCCCTCCACTTT. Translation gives CASSFLGESNSPLHF.

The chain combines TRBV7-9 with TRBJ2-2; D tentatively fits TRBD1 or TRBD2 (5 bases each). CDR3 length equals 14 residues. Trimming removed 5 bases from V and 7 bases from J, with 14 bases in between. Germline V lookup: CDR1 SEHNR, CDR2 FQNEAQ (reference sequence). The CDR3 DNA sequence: TGTGCCAGCAGCCAAACACGGGACGGCGGGGAGCTGTTTTTT. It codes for CASSQTRDGGELFF.

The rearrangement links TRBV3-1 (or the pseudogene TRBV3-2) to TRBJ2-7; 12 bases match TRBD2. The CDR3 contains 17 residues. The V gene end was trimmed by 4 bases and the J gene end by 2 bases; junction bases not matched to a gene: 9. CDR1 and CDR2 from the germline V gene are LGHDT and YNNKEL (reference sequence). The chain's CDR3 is CASSPPPTSGGAYEQYF. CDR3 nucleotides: TGTGCCAGCAGCCCCCCACCGACTAGCGGGGGTGCCTACGAGCAGTACTTC.

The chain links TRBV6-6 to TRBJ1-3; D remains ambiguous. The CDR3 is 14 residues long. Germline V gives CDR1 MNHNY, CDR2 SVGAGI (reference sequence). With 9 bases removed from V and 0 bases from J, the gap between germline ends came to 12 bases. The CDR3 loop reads CASRWAYSGNTIYF. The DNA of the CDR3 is TGTGCCAGTAGATGGGCTTACTCTGGAAACACCATATATTTT.

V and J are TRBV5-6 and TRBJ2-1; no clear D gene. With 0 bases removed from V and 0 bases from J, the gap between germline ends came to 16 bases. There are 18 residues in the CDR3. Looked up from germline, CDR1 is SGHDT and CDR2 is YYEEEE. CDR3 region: CASSLEVAKFSSYNEQFF. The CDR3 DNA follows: TGTGCCAGCAGCTTGGAGGTAGCCAAATTTAGCTCCTACAATGAGCAGTTCTTC. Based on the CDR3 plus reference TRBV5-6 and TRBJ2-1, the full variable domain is DAGVTQSPTHLIKTRGQQVTLRCSPKSGHDTVSWYQQALGQGPQFIFQYYEEEERQRGNFPDRFSGHQFPNYSSELNVNALLLGDSALYLCASSLEVAKFSSYNEQFFGPGTRLTVL.

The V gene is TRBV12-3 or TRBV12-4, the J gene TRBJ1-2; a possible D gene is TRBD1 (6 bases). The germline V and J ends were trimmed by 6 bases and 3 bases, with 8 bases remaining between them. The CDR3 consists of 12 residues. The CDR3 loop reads CASSGGYYGYTF. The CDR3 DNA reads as TGTGCCAGCAGCGGGGGCTACTATGGCTACACCTTC.